The 13 T cell receptor beta chains below were found in one sample sequenced in a study of T cell responses to AZD1222 COVID-19 vaccine. Clones were sequenced by immunoSEQ multiplex PCR, and TCRdb holds only the in-frame ones, with some missing. Of about 120,000 clones listed, 80% to 90% were seen once; the top ten hold under 4.5%. Sequenced here: peripheral blood, sampled on day 0 of MenACWY control vaccination. Receptor source: an adult in good health.

The chain has TRBV12-3 or TRBV12-4 and TRBJ1-2; D gene uncertain. V gave up 3 bases and J gave up 3 bases, with 5 bases separating them. This CDR3 is 12 amino acids long. In nucleotides, the CDR3 is TGTGCCAGCAGTTTCCGGGACTATGGCTACACCTTC. Its translation is CASSFRDYGYTF.

V and J are TRBV19 and TRBJ1-3; D is ambiguous. V was trimmed by 6 bases and J by 4 bases, leaving 22 bases between them. CDR1 is LNHDA, CDR2 SQIVND, per germline (reference sequence). The CDR3 spans 17 residues. CDR3 in amino acids: CASSPGRIRTYGNTIYF. The CDR3, as DNA: TGTGCCAGTAGCCCCGGGCGAATCCGGACGTACGGAAACACCATATATTTT.

The V and J genes are TRBV6-1 and TRBJ1-5; D is perhaps TRBD1 (5 bases). The V gene's germline CDR1 is MNHNS and CDR2 SASEGT. Trimming cost V 3 bases and J 7 bases, with 13 bases left between them. The CDR3 length is 14 residues. DNA of the CDR3: TGTGCCAGCAGTGAGCGAGGGGTGAGGCAGCCCCAGCATTTT. Encoded protein: CASSERGVRQPQHF.

The CDR3 nucleotides read TGTGCCAGCAGTTACGGGGGCGGGGGACGAAACACCATATATTTT. Translation: CASSYGGGGRNTIYF. The chain recombines TRBV6-5 with TRBJ1-3; TRBD1 is a possible D gene (6 bases). The CDR3 has 15 amino acids. Germline lookup yields CDR1 MNHEY and CDR2 SVGAGI. Trimming cost V 2 bases and J 5 bases, with 13 bases left between them.

This rearrangement joins TRBV5-1 to TRBJ2-2; 7 bases fit TRBD1. J gave up 5 bases and V 0 bases, and 4 bases lay outside the gene matches. The CDR3 extends over 15 amino acids. Germline lookup yields CDR1 SGHRS and CDR2 YFSETQ. The CDR3 region has the DNA TGCGCCAGCAGCTTGGGGTCAGGGGGTACCGGGGAGCTGTTTTTT. This gives the protein CASSLGSGGTGELFF. Full variable domain (rest looked up from reference TRBV5-1 and TRBJ2-2): KAGVTQTPRYLIKTRGQQVTLSCSPISGHRSVSWYQQTPGQGLQFLFEYFSETQRNKGNFPGRFSGRQFSNSRSEMNVSTLELGDSALYLCASSLGSGGTGELFFGEGSRLTVL.

The chain couples TRBV7-2 to TRBJ2-7; 7 nucleotides line up with TRBD1. The germline CDR1 and CDR2 sequences are SGHTA and FQGNSA. V was clipped by 0 bases and J by 2 bases; unmatched bases: 4. CDR3 length: 15 amino acids. CDR3 nucleotide sequence: TGTGCCAGCAGCTTAGCGCCCCAGGGGGCCTACGAGCAGTACTTC. Translation: CASSLAPQGAYEQYF.

V usage is TRBV19 and J usage is TRBJ2-2, with 7 nucleotides matching TRBD1. Trimming removed 9 bases from V and 2 bases from J; junction bases left unmatched: 3. CDR3 length equals 13 residues. Germline CDR1 is LNHDA and CDR2 is SQIVND (reference sequence). CDR3 protein: CASGQVNTGELFF. For the CDR3, the DNA is TGTGCCAGCGGACAGGTTAACACCGGGGAGCTGTTTTTT.

The chain carries TRBV9 and TRBJ2-3, with 12 bases lining up with TRBD2. CDR1 is SGDLS and CDR2 is YYNGEE in the germline V gene. V shed 3 bases and J 11 bases; nucleotides not matched to a gene: 10. The CDR3 loop spans 15 amino acids. The CDR3 DNA is TGTGCCAGCAGCGGCACTAGCGGGGGGTCCGACGGGCAGTATTTT. Amino acid sequence: CASSGTSGGSDGQYF.

CDR3 in amino acids: CASRPGLAGRMNTGELFF. CDR3 DNA: TGCGCCAGCAGGCCGGGACTAGCGGGCCGAATGAACACCGGGGAGCTGTTTTTT. The chain couples TRBV5-1 to TRBJ2-2, with TRBD2 identical over 12 bases. CDR3 length: 18 amino acids. The trim removed 5 bases at V and 1 base at J, leaving 9 bases unmatched. Germline V gene lookup returns CDR1 SGHRS and CDR2 YFSETQ.

This chain joins TRBV19 and TRBJ2-2, with 8 bases fitting TRBD2. Looked up from germline, CDR1 is LNHDA and CDR2 is SQIVND (reference sequence). The V and J ends lost 6 bases and 8 bases, in that order; junction bases with no gene match: 5. The CDR3 covers 13 residues. Written as DNA, the CDR3 is TGTGCCAGTAGCCAGCGGGGGATAGGGGAGCTGTTTTTT. This sequence encodes CASSQRGIGELFF.

The J gene is TRBJ1-1, the V gene TRBV10-2; D remains ambiguous. V lost 8 bases and J 0 bases, leaving 10 bases between the germline ends. CDR1 is WSHSY and CDR2 is SAAADI in the germline V gene. The CDR3 totals 13 residues. The CDR3 is CASSTDMNTEAFF. The CDR3 bases are TGCGCCAGCTCCACAGATATGAACACTGAAGCTTTCTTT.

J is TRBJ2-5 and V is TRBV14; TRBD2 matches at 10 bases. Germline CDR1 reads SGHDN; CDR2 reads FVKESK. V gave up 5 bases and J gave up 8 bases; unmatched junction bases: 5. This CDR3 is built from 13 residues. The CDR3 bases are TGTGCCAGCAGCAGTAGCGGGGGGCCTACCCAGTACTTC. As protein: CASSSSGGPTQYF.

This rearrangement joins TRBV5-6 to TRBJ1-2; 8 bases are a match to TRBD1. The germline CDR1 and CDR2 sequences are SGHDT and YYEEEE. There are 16 residues in the CDR3. V shed 5 bases and J 1 base; nucleotides not matched to a gene: 10. CDR3 in amino acids: CASRETGALLNYGYTF. Here the CDR3 DNA reads TGTGCCAGCAGAGAGACAGGGGCCCTTCTTAACTATGGCTACACCTTC. The full variable domain, its missing parts supplied by reference TRBV5-6 and TRBJ1-2, is DAGVTQSPTHLIKTRGQQVTLRCSPKSGHDTVSWYQQALGQGPQFIFQYYEEEERQRGNFPDRFSGHQFPNYSSELNVNALLLGDSALYLCASRETGALLNYGYTFGSGTRLTVV.